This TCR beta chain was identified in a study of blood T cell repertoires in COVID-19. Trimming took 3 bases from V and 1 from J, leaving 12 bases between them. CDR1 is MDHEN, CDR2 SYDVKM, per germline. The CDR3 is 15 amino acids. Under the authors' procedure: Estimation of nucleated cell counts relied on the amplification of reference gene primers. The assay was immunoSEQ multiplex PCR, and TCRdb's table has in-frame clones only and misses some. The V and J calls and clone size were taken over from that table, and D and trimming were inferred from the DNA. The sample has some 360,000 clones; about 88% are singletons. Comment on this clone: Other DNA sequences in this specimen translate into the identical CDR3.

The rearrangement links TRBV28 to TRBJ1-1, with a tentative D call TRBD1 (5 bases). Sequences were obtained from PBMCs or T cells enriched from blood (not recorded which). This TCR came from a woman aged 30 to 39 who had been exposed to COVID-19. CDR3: CASSFSGGGNTEAFF. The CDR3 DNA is TGTGCCAGCAGTTTTAGTGGGGGGGGGAACACTGAAGCTTTCTTT.